This T cell receptor (beta chain) emerged from a study of monozygotic twins with inflammatory bowel disease. Turning to this clonotype: Its antigen is undetermined.

Notes on the study in general: Patients with IBD had less TCRbeta diversity (inverse Simpson) than their healthy co-twins. A distinction between different T cell subtypes was not possible. Repertoire similarity matched across concordant and discordant twins, perhaps owing to limited power.

Reprocessing the 5' RACE reads, TCRdb reports a single entry for every CDR3 protein and omits DNA. This sample contains approximately 420,000 distinct CDR3 sequences. Germline assignment: CDR1 LGHDT and CDR2 YNNKEL (reference sequence). The CDR3 is made up of 17 amino acids. The source of this sequence is a human donor with ulcerative colitis or Crohn's disease, or a healthy co-twin of an affected twin (not recorded which). The rearrangement links TRBV3-1 to TRBJ2-2; there is no DNA to check the TCRdb D call of TRBD1. Sequenced material: blood. CDR3: CASSQDIGALNTGELFF.